Shown below are 27 T cell receptor beta chains from a single sample sequenced in a study of T cells in Graves' hyperthyroidism and ophthalmopathy. There were TCR beta CDR3 regions amplified from RNA transcripts. TCR CDR3 regions were first amplified by RT-PCR with HTBI primers. TCRdb recomputed calls from the multiplex PCR reads with MiXCR, one row per CDR3 protein. The sample yields a few hundred thousand distinct CDR3 sequences, roughly a fifth seen once. Sequenced input: blood. The receptors were sampled from a man aged 50 or older with Graves' ophthalmopathy.

This chain's CDR3 is CASSVNSGQGGELFF. In nucleotides, the CDR3 is TGTGCCAGCAGCGTAAACTCAGGGCAGGGCGGGGAGCTGTTTTTT. The chain has TRBV9 and TRBJ2-2, with D possibly matching TRBD1 (5 bases). This CDR3 contains 15 residues. With 1 base removed from V and 7 bases from J, the gap between germline ends came to 14 bases. Germline V lookup: CDR1 SGDLS, CDR2 YYNGEE.

A few counts support this clonotype. This may be a read error: a much more frequent sequence differs by one nucleotide. The V gene is TRBV2, the J gene TRBJ2-1; D is ambiguous. In germline, CDR1 is SNHLY, CDR2 FYNNEI. This CDR3 contains 11 residues. The CDR3 nucleotides are TGTACCAGCAACTCCTACAATGAGCAGTTCTTC. Translated, it gives CTSNSYNEQFF.

This clonotype was recorded at least ten times. The J gene is TRBJ2-1, the V gene TRBV12-3 or TRBV12-4; a weak D match, TRBD1 (6 bases). This CDR3 is 15 amino acids long. Deletions cut 11 bases from V and 4 bases from J, with 21 bases between. The CDR3 sequence is CAGTYDKGVYNEQFF. The CDR3 nucleotides are TGTGCCGGGACCTATGACAAGGGGGTATACAATGAGCAGTTCTTC.

This clonotype was counted many times. This rearrangement joins TRBV6-1 to TRBJ1-5; weak D call: TRBD1 (5 bases). The V end lost 3 bases, the J end lost 7 bases, and 10 bases lay between the germline ends. The CDR3 runs 13 residues. The V gene's germline CDR1 is MNHNS and CDR2 SASEGT. The CDR3 DNA is TGTGCCAGCAGTGACAGGGCACAGCAGCCCCAGCATTTT. Translating it yields CASSDRAQQPQHF.

This clonotype was seen only a few times. A much more abundant neighbour one base away suggests this may be a read error. The rearrangement links TRBV2 to TRBJ2-3; D remains ambiguous. The germline V gene encodes CDR1 SNHLY and CDR2 FYNNEI. The CDR3 contains 12 residues. In DNA, the CDR3 is TGTGCCGGCAGTGAAAACGGGTCCACGCAGTATTTT. It translates to CAGSENGSTQYF.

This clonotype was counted a few times. The V call is TRBV4-2, the J call TRBJ1-4, with D maybe TRBD1 (6 bases). The CDR3 covers 14 residues. Per the germline V gene, CDR1 is LGHNA and CDR2 is YNFKEQ. Between the trimmed V and J ends, which lost 4 bases and 3 bases, there was a span of 9 bases. Here the CDR3 DNA reads TGTGCCAGCAGCCTGGGGGCGGCTAATGAAAAACTGTTTTTT. As protein: CASSLGAANEKLFF.

This clonotype was detected many times. The V and J genes are TRBV30 and TRBJ1-1, with TRBD1 matching over 8 bases. The CDR3 runs 14 residues. The ends lost 3 bases at V and 1 base at J; junction bases unmatched: 4. Germline values: CDR1 GTSNPN, CDR2 SVGIG (reference sequence). CDR3 region: CAWRGGTGNTEAFF. The CDR3 DNA is TGTGCCTGGAGGGGTGGGACAGGGAACACTGAAGCTTTCTTT.

This clonotype was detected ten times or more. V is TRBV20-1 and J is TRBJ1-2; 7 bases line up with TRBD1. CDR1 and CDR2 (germline): DFQATT, SNEGSKA (reference sequence). The CDR3 is made up of 12 amino acids. Germline trimming cut 5 bases from V and 8 bases from J; bases unmatched to any gene: 8. CDR3 region: CSAPGGSNGYTF. The CDR3 DNA reads TGCAGTGCTCCAGGGGGTTCAAACGGCTACACCTTC.

This clonotype turned up a few times. The rearrangement joins TRBV19 to TRBJ2-7; D is uncertain. The V end lost 1 base, the J end lost 0 bases, and 10 bases lay between the germline ends. The CDR3 sequence is 15 residues long. The germline V gene has CDR1 LNHDA and CDR2 SQIVND (reference sequence). The CDR3 DNA is TGTGCCAGTAGTATAGGGCATATTGCCTCCTACGAGCAGTACTTC. Its protein product is CASSIGHIASYEQYF.

V and J are TRBV19 and TRBJ1-5, with D perhaps matching TRBD1 (6 bases). The ends were cut back, 6 bases at V and 1 base at J, with 19 bases in the middle. The CDR3 extends over 17 amino acids. Germline V gene data show CDR1 as LNHDA and CDR2 as SQIVND (reference sequence). CDR3 nucleotide sequence: TGTGCCAGTAGCTCCGGCCAGGGGCAGTTCAGCAATCAGCCCCAGCATTTT. This encodes CASSSGQGQFSNQPQHF.

The chain recombines TRBV19 with TRBJ2-6, with D hard to call. Trimming removed 8 bases from V and 0 bases from J, with 11 bases in between. The CDR3 consists of 15 residues. Germline-derived CDR1 and CDR2 are LNHDA and SQIVND (reference sequence). CDR3 region: CASRLSSSGANVLTF. The CDR3 bases are TGTGCCAGTCGTTTGAGCTCCTCTGGGGCCAACGTCCTGACTTTC. Full variable domain (outside the CDR3, taken from reference TRBV19 and TRBJ2-6): DGGITQSPKYLFRKEGQNVTLSCEQNLNHDAMYWYRQDPGQGLRLIYYSQIVNDFQKGDIAEGYSVSREKKESFPLTVTSAQKNPTAFYLCASRLSSSGANVLTFGAGSRLTVL.

The table lists this clonotype with a few counts. The chain employs TRBV10-3 and TRBJ2-1, with TRBD2 matching 7 bases. The CDR3 spans 15 residues. The germline V gene encodes CDR1 ENHRY and CDR2 SYGVKD. The V gene end was trimmed by 8 bases and the J gene end by 4 bases; junction bases not matched to a gene: 11. The CDR3 loop is CAIARLSGDYNEQFF. CDR3 coding DNA: TGTGCCATCGCCCGGCTCAGCGGGGATTACAATGAGCAGTTCTTC.

The chain links TRBV9 to TRBJ1-5; D is unclear. Per the germline V gene, CDR1 is SGDLS and CDR2 is YYNGEE. V was trimmed by 0 bases and J by 4 bases, leaving 11 bases between them. The CDR3 runs to 15 residues. CDR3 DNA: TGTGCCAGCAGCGTAGGAATGGCAGATAATCAGCCCCAGCATTTT. It translates to CASSVGMADNQPQHF.

Comments on this clonotype: Because the CDR3 is missing its conserved closing phenylalanine or tryptophan, this is likely a read error. The CDR3, as DNA: TGTGCCAGCAGTTACCCGACGGAAAGCAATCAGCCCCAGCATCTT. The encoded protein is CASSYPTESNQPQHL. The chain combines TRBV28 with TRBJ1-5; no firm D call. Germline CDR1 and CDR2: MDHEN and SYDVKM. CDR3 length equals 15 residues. With 4 bases removed from V and 1 base from J, the gap between germline ends came to 11 bases.

This clonotype was recorded a few times. The V and J genes are TRBV29-1 and TRBJ1-1, with a tentative D call TRBD1 (6 bases). From germline, CDR1 is SQVTM and CDR2 ANQGSEA. CDR3 length: 12 residues. Between the trimmed V and J ends, which lost 5 bases and 1 base, there was a span of 8 bases. The chain's CDR3 is CSVTQGNTEAFF. The CDR3 nucleotides read TGCAGCGTTACACAGGGGAACACTGAAGCTTTCTTT.

This clonotype was observed a handful of times. This sequence joins TRBV10-2 and TRBJ2-1; D gene uncertain. Trimming pared 8 bases from V and 8 bases from J, leaving 10 bases between. The CDR3 is 11 residues long. Germline V gene data show CDR1 as WSHSY and CDR2 as SAAADI. In DNA, the CDR3 is TGCGCCAGCGCCCCCCTCGATGAGCAGTTCTTC. It encodes CASAPLDEQFF.

This clonotype was counted a few times. This sequence joins TRBV10-3 and TRBJ2-1; weak D call: TRBD2 (6 bases). The CDR3 is 13 amino acids. Germline V lookup: CDR1 ENHRY, CDR2 SYGVKD. Trimming removed 8 bases at V and 0 bases at J, with 8 bases between. The CDR3, as DNA: TGTGCCATCGCGGGAAGCTCCTACAATGAGCAGTTCTTC. Amino acids: CAIAGSSYNEQFF.

Comment on this clonotype: This may come from a read error, since a much larger clone is one base off. The genes are TRBV28 and TRBJ2-5, with D perhaps assigned TRBD1 or TRBD2 (5 bases each). From germline, CDR1 is MDHEN and CDR2 SYDVKM. Trimming pared 7 bases from V and 2 bases from J, leaving 17 bases between. CDR3 size: 15 residues. As DNA, the CDR3 is TGTGCCAGCAACACCTACCGGGACGGTCAAGAGACCCAGTACTTC. Its protein product is CASNTYRDGQETQYF.

DNA for the CDR3: TGTGCCAGTAGTGGAGACAGGGGGCTCCACGAGCAGTACTTC. Translating it yields CASSGDRGLHEQYF. The J gene is TRBJ2-7, the V gene TRBV19; 10 bases line up with TRBD1. The CDR3 totals 14 residues. The junction had 6 bases not matched to a gene; V was cut back by 5 bases and J by 5 bases. The germline CDR1 and CDR2 sequences are LNHDA and SQIVND (reference sequence). The complete variable domain, with remaining parts taken from reference TRBV19 and TRBJ2-7, reads DGGITQSPKYLFRKEGQNVTLSCEQNLNHDAMYWYRQDPGQGLRLIYYSQIVNDFQKGDIAEGYSVSREKKESFPLTVTSAQKNPTAFYLCASSGDRGLHEQYFGPGTRLTVT.

This clonotype occurred a few times. V usage is TRBV15 and J usage is TRBJ2-1; tentative D call: TRBD1 (6 bases). V gave up 2 bases and J gave up 6 bases, with 14 bases separating them. The V gene's germline CDR1 is LNHNV and CDR2 YYDKDF (reference sequence). The CDR3 loop spans 15 amino acids. DNA for the CDR3: TGTGCCACCAGCAGACAGGGGATACTACGCAATGAGCAGTTCTTC. Protein sequence: CATSRQGILRNEQFF.

A few counts support this clonotype. The V call is TRBV30, the J call TRBJ2-1, with D hard to call. The V and J ends lost 0 bases and 3 bases respectively, with 12 bases between them. The germline gives CDR1 GTSNPN, CDR2 SVGIG (reference sequence). The CDR3 totals 15 residues. The DNA of the CDR3 is TGTGCCTGGAGTGTGCGTGGACCCCTCTACAATGAGCAGTTCTTC. It encodes CAWSVRGPLYNEQFF.

V and J are TRBV27 and TRBJ1-1; 8 bases map to TRBD1. The CDR3 sequence is 14 residues long. Looked up from germline, CDR1 is MNHEY and CDR2 is SMNVEV (reference sequence). The V segment lost 4 bases and the J segment 2 bases; nucleotides outside the gene matches: 3. CDR3: CASSWTGSNTEAFF. The CDR3 DNA reads as TGTGCCAGCAGTTGGACAGGGAGCAACACTGAAGCTTTCTTT.

The rearrangement uses TRBV12-3 or TRBV12-4 and TRBJ2-5; 7 nucleotides match TRBD1. Trimming at V came to 8 bases and at J to 2 bases, leaving 11 bases not matched to a gene. This CDR3 is built from 15 residues. CDR3 nucleotides: TGTGCCAGCTCCCGCCTACAGGGGCCTCAAGAGACCCAGTACTTC. Encoded protein: CASSRLQGPQETQYF.

This clonotype was seen ten or more times. CDR3 loop: CSAVNGGVGDYTQYF. Here the CDR3 DNA reads TGCAGTGCCGTGAACGGCGGAGTGGGGGACTATACGCAGTATTTT. This chain joins TRBV20-1 and TRBJ2-3, with a possible D match to TRBD2 (6 bases). The V end lost 6 bases, the J end lost 7 bases, and 23 bases lay between the germline ends. Germline CDR1 is DFQATT and CDR2 is SNEGSKA (reference sequence). The CDR3 extends over 15 amino acids.

A few counts support this clonotype. The chain is built from TRBV28 and TRBJ2-7; 11 nucleotides agree with TRBD2. The CDR3 has 13 residues. Per the germline V gene, CDR1 is MDHEN and CDR2 is SYDVKM. Trimming removed 5 bases from V and 6 bases from J; junction bases left unmatched: 3. The CDR3 region is CASSPSGRSEQYF. The CDR3 DNA sequence: TGTGCCAGCAGTCCTAGCGGGAGGAGCGAGCAGTACTTC.

The chain combines TRBV14 with TRBJ1-2; 8 nucleotides align to TRBD1. The CDR3 runs to 14 residues. Germline CDR1 and CDR2: SGHDN and FVKESK. The V and J ends lost 0 bases and 7 bases, in that order; junction bases with no gene match: 4. CDR3: CASSQDRGLSGYTF. CDR3 in DNA: TGTGCCAGCAGCCAAGACAGGGGGCTGAGTGGCTACACCTTC.

This clonotype was counted ten times or more. This chain's CDR3 is CASSARQGHDTGELFF. The CDR3 nucleotides read TGTGCCAGCAGCGCCCGACAGGGCCACGACACCGGGGAGCTGTTTTTT. V is TRBV7-9 and J is TRBJ2-2, with TRBD1 matching 7 bases. This CDR3 has 16 amino acids. V lost 5 bases to trimming and J lost 3 bases; unmatched junction nucleotides: 9. Germline V CDR1 and CDR2: SEHNR, FQNEAQ (reference sequence).